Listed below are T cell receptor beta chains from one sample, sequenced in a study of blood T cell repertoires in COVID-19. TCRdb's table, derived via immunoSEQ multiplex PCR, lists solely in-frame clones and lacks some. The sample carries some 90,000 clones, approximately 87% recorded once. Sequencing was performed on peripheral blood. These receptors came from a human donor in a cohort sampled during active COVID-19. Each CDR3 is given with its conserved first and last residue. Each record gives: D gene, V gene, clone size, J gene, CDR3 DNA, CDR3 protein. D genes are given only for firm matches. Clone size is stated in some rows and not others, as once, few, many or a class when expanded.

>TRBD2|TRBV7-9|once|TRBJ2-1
TGTGCCAGCAGGTCGGCCACTAGCGGGGGAGTCAATGAGCAGTTCTTC
CASRSATSGGVNEQFF
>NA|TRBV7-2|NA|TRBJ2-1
TGTGCCAGCAGCTCAGACAGGTTTTACAATGAGCAGTTCTTC
CASSSDRFYNEQFF
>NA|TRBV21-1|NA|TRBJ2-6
TGTGCCAGCAGCAAAGTACAGAACTCTGGGGCCAACGTCCTGACTTTC
CASSKVQNSGANVLTF
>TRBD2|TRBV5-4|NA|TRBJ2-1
TGTGCCAGCAGCGCGACTAGCGGGGGTTACAATGAGCAGTTCTTC
CASSATSGGYNEQFF
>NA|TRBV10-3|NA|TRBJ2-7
TGTGCCATCAGTGAGTCAATCAAATACGAGCAGTACTTC
CAISESIKYEQYF
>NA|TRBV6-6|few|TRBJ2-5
TGTGCCAGCAACACGGGGGACCGTCAGGAGACCCAGTACTTC
CASNTGDRQETQYF
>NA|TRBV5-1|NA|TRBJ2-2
TGCGCCAGCAGCTTGGCGGGGAGCACCGGGGAGCTGTTTTTT
CASSLAGSTGELFF
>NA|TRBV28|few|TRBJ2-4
TGTGCCAGCAGTTTAGCTAATGCCAAAAACATTCAGTACTTC
CASSLANAKNIQYF
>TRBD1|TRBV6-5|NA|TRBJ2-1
TGTGCCAGCAACAACCGGGACAGGGGGTACGGGGAGCAGTTCTTC
CASNNRDRGYGEQFF
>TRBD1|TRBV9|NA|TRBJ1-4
TGTGCCAGCAGCGTAGGGGACAGGGGTCTTGGGGAAAAACTGTTTTTT
CASSVGDRGLGEKLFF
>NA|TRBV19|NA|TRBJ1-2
TGTGCCAGTAGTATAATTGCGGGAGACCAAGGGAACTATGGCTACACCTTC
CASSIIAGDQGNYGYTF
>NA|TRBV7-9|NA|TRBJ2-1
TGTGCCAGCAGCTTATCGGCGGCAGGGCCTTACAATGAGCAGTTCTTC
CASSLSAAGPYNEQFF
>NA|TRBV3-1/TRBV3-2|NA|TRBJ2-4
TGTGCCAGCAGCGAAAATAGAGTGAGCAAAAACATTCAGTACTTC
CASSENRVSKNIQYF
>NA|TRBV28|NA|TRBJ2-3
TGTGCCAGCAGTTCCGTTACAGATACGCAGTATTTT
CASSSVTDTQYF
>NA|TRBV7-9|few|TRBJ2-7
TGTGCCAGCAGCCCGAGGTCCCTTTACGAGCAGTACTTC
CASSPRSLYEQYF
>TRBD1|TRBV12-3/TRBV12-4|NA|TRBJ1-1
TGTGCCAGCAGGGGACAGGGGAACACTGAAGCTTTCTTT
CASRGQGNTEAFF
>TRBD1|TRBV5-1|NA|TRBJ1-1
TGCGCCAGCATCTCTTTGCAGGGGGACACTGAAGCTTTCTTT
CASISLQGDTEAFF
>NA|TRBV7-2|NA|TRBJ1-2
TGTGCCAGCAGCTTAGGGTGGCAGAACTATGGCTACACCTTC
CASSLGWQNYGYTF
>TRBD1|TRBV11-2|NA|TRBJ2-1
TGTGCCAGCAGCTTAAGGACAGGGTCGGGCAATGAGCAGTTCTTC
CASSLRTGSGNEQFF
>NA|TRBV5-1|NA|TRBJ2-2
TGCGCCAGCAGCTTGGCCAGTGTCAACACCGGGGAGCTGTTTTTT
CASSLASVNTGELFF
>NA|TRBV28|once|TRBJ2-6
TGTGCCCTTCCCCCCAGTGGGGCCAACGTCCTGACTTTC
CALPPSGANVLTF
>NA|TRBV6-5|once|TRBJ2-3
TGTGCCAGCAGCTATCAGGCCGCTAGCACAGATACGCAGTATTTT
CASSYQAASTDTQYF
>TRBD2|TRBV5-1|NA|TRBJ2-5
TGCGCCAGCAGCTTGACTAGCGGGCAAGAGACCCAGTACTTC
CASSLTSGQETQYF
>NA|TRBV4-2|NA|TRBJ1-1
TGTGCCAGCAGTTTGGGGGGAGGCACTGAAGCTTTCTTT
CASSLGGGTEAFF
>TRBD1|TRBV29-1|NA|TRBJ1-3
TGCAGCGGAGGACAGGGCCCTGGAAACACCATATATTTT
CSGGQGPGNTIYF
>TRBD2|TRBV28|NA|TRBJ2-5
TGTGCCAGCAGTTTAGCGGGGGTACAAGAGACCCAGTACTTC
CASSLAGVQETQYF